The 17 T cell receptor beta chains given below trace back to one sample, sequenced in a study of cytomegalovirus exposure and HLA in healthy donors. Measured with immunoSEQ multiplex PCR; TCRdb has only the in-frame clones, and not every one. The sample lists around 70,000 clones, approximately 95% occurring once. Sequencing was carried out using PBMCs. The receptors derive from a man aged 18 to 29 in good health and CMV-seronegative.

The chain employs TRBV30 and TRBJ1-1; TRBD1 matches at 8 bases. CDR1 and CDR2 from the germline V gene are GTSNPN and SVGIG (reference sequence). This CDR3 has 13 amino acids. V lost 6 bases and J lost 5; bases outside the gene matches: 8. The CDR3 loop is CACDRGGGTEAFF. The CDR3 DNA reads as TGTGCCTGCGACAGGGGCGGTGGGACTGAAGCTTTCTTT. The full variable domain, with the rest looked up from reference TRBV30 and TRBJ1-1, is SQTIHQWPATLVQPVGSPLSLECTVEGTSNPNLYWYRQAAGRGLQLLFYSVGIGQISSEVPQNLSASRPQDRQFILSSKKLLLSDSGFYLCACDRGGGTEAFFGQGTRLTVV.

V usage is TRBV7-9 and J usage is TRBJ1-1; the match to TRBD1 covers 8 bases. J was trimmed by 2 bases and V by 3 bases; bases with no gene match: 5. CDR3 size: 15 residues. Looked up from germline, CDR1 is SEHNR and CDR2 is FQNEAQ (reference sequence). CDR3 residues: CASSLTGAPNTEAFF. The CDR3 DNA follows: TGTGCCAGCAGCTTGACAGGGGCCCCAAACACTGAAGCTTTCTTT. Complete variable domain (other parts from reference TRBV7-9 and TRBJ1-1): DTGVSQNPRHKITKRGQNVTFRCDPISEHNRLYWYRQTLGQGPEFLTYFQNEAQLEKSRLLSDRFSAERPKGSFSTLEIQRTEQGDSAMYLCASSLTGAPNTEAFFGQGTRLTVV.

J is TRBJ2-3 and V is TRBV5-4; 15 nucleotides line up with TRBD2. V trimming: 4 bases; J trimming: 2 bases; junction bases outside the gene matches: 8. The CDR3 contains 18 residues. Per the germline V gene, CDR1 is SGHNT and CDR2 is YYREEE (reference sequence). The CDR3 nucleotides read TGTGCCAGCAGCAGCGGACTAGCGGGGGGGCGGGCCACAGATACGCAGTATTTT. The encoded protein is CASSSGLAGGRATDTQYF.

The chain is built from TRBV19 and TRBJ1-1, with D maybe TRBD1 (6 bases). The CDR3 loop spans 13 amino acids. Germline V gene data show CDR1 as LNHDA and CDR2 as SQIVND (reference sequence). V shed 6 bases and J shed 3 bases, with 11 bases lying between them. The CDR3 sequence is CASSLDRYTEAFF. The DNA of the CDR3 is TGTGCCAGTAGCCTTGACAGGTACACTGAAGCTTTCTTT.

The chain carries TRBV19 and TRBJ2-7; possibly TRBD2 for D (6 bases). The CDR3 length is 15 residues. Trimming shortened V by 4 bases and J by 3 bases, and 16 bases separated the two germline ends. Germline loops: CDR1 LNHDA, CDR2 SQIVND (reference sequence). The CDR3 nucleotides are TGTGCCAGTAGTAGCCTCGGGGGAAACGGCTACGAGCAGTACTTC. The encoded protein is CASSSLGGNGYEQYF.

The chain has TRBV6-5 and TRBJ2-4; perhaps TRBD1 as D (6 bases). This CDR3 comprises 15 residues. The ends were cut back, 4 bases at V and 6 bases at J, with 16 bases in the middle. Germline V gene sequence: CDR1 MNHEY, CDR2 SVGAGI. The CDR3 sequence: CASSSISGVGNIQYF. In DNA, the CDR3 is TGTGCCAGCAGTTCTATCTCAGGGGTTGGAAACATTCAGTACTTC.

The chain has TRBV6-7 and TRBJ1-5; 8 bases fit TRBD1. TRBV6-7 belongs to the ORF category, with a function that is uncertain. The CDR3 loop spans 14 amino acids. With 6 bases clipped from V and 6 bases from J, the junction kept 7 bases outside the gene matches. DNA for the CDR3: TGTGCCAGCAGAGTGACAGGGGATTTTCAGCCCCAGCATTTT. Its protein is CASRVTGDFQPQHF.

The V call is TRBV21-1, the J call TRBJ1-5. TRBV21-1 is shown as a pseudogene. The CDR3 length is 14 residues. The CDR3 DNA sequence: TGTGCCAGCAGCAAAGAGAGGGAGGGGCAGCCCCAGCATTTT. Translation: CASSKEREGQPQHF.

V is TRBV13 and J is TRBJ2-7; 9 bases map to TRBD1. With V trimmed by 4 bases and J by 2 bases, 6 bases remained unmatched. The germline CDR1 and CDR2 sequences are PRHDT and FYEKMQ (reference sequence). The CDR3 loop spans 15 amino acids. This CDR3 reads CASSSGTGLAYEQYF. CDR3 nucleotide sequence: TGTGCCAGCAGCTCCGGGACAGGGCTCGCCTACGAGCAGTACTTC. Full variable domain (outside the CDR3, taken from reference TRBV13 and TRBJ2-7): AAGVIQSPRHLIKEKRETATLKCYPIPRHDTVYWYQQGPGQDPQFLISFYEKMQSDKGSIPDRFSAQQFSDYHSELNMSSLELGDSALYFCASSSGTGLAYEQYFGPGTRLTVT.

This clone was counted once. The genes are TRBV5-4 and TRBJ1-2; a weak D match, TRBD1 (6 bases). The length of the CDR3 is 15 residues. Germline CDR1 is SGHNT and CDR2 is YYREEE (reference sequence). Trimming pared 2 bases from V and 1 base from J, leaving 12 bases between. The CDR3 here is CASSFRTDINYGYTF. CDR3 DNA sequence: TGTGCCAGCAGCTTCCGGACAGATATTAACTATGGCTACACCTTC.

This chain uses TRBV7-3 with TRBJ2-5; D remains unclear. Germline-derived CDR1 and CDR2 are SGHTA and FQGTGA. The length of the CDR3 is 13 residues. Trimming pared 5 bases from V and 0 bases from J, leaving 7 bases between. CDR3 nucleotides: TGTGCCAGCAGCCCCTCTTACCAAGAGACCCAGTACTTC. Its translation: CASSPSYQETQYF.

The rearrangement links TRBV4-3 to TRBJ2-5, with D perhaps TRBD1 (6 bases). With 3 bases removed from V and 4 bases from J, the gap between germline ends came to 15 bases. The CDR3 loop spans 15 amino acids. Germline V gene data show CDR1 as LGHNA and CDR2 as YSLEER. DNA for the CDR3: TGCGCCAGCAGCCAGGCTTTTGCAGGGGTAGAGACCCAGTACTTC. It yields the protein CASSQAFAGVETQYF.

The CDR3 coding sequence is TGTGCCAGCAGTTTCCCACCCGACAGGGGGGAACTGAACACTGAAGCTTTCTTT. As protein: CASSFPPDRGELNTEAFF. The gene calls are TRBV28 and TRBJ1-1, with TRBD1 matching 9 bases. Germline V gives CDR1 MDHEN, CDR2 SYDVKM. The length of the CDR3 is 18 residues. V shed 3 bases, J shed 0 bases, and the junction held 11 bases outside the gene matches.

The J gene is TRBJ1-2, the V gene TRBV27, with a weak D call TRBD1 (6 bases). This CDR3 contains 16 residues. Deletions cut 6 bases from V and 4 bases from J, with 21 bases between. Per the germline V gene, CDR1 is MNHEY and CDR2 is SMNVEV (reference sequence). The CDR3 nucleotides are TGTGCCAGCAGAAGGGGGGGGGCTCCAGGGGCCTATGGCTACACCTTC. Translation: CASRRGGAPGAYGYTF.

The chain is built from TRBV4-2 and TRBJ2-1; no definite D call. Trimming cost V 0 bases and J 0 bases, with 9 bases left between them. Germline V CDR1 and CDR2: LGHNA, YNFKEQ. This CDR3 has 16 amino acids. This CDR3 is CASSQDIWSSYNEQFF. CDR3 coding DNA: TGTGCCAGCAGCCAAGATATATGGAGCTCCTACAATGAGCAGTTCTTC.

The chain has TRBV2 and TRBJ1-1, with D perhaps matching TRBD1 (6 bases). There are 14 residues in the CDR3. The V and J ends lost 8 bases and 5 bases respectively, with 18 bases between them. Germline CDR1 reads SNHLY; CDR2 reads FYNNEI. The CDR3: CASSPDTGYTEAFF. The CDR3, as DNA: TGTGCCAGCTCCCCTGATACAGGGTATACTGAAGCTTTCTTT.

The rearrangement joins TRBV27 to TRBJ2-2; D remains unclear. Trimming took off 5 bases at V and 4 bases at J, with 14 bases between the two ends. CDR1 and CDR2 (germline): MNHEY, SMNVEV (reference sequence). This CDR3 comprises 15 residues. CDR3 amino acids: CASSLWSSGTGELFF. Here the CDR3 DNA reads TGTGCCAGCAGTCTCTGGAGCTCGGGCACCGGGGAGCTGTTTTTT.